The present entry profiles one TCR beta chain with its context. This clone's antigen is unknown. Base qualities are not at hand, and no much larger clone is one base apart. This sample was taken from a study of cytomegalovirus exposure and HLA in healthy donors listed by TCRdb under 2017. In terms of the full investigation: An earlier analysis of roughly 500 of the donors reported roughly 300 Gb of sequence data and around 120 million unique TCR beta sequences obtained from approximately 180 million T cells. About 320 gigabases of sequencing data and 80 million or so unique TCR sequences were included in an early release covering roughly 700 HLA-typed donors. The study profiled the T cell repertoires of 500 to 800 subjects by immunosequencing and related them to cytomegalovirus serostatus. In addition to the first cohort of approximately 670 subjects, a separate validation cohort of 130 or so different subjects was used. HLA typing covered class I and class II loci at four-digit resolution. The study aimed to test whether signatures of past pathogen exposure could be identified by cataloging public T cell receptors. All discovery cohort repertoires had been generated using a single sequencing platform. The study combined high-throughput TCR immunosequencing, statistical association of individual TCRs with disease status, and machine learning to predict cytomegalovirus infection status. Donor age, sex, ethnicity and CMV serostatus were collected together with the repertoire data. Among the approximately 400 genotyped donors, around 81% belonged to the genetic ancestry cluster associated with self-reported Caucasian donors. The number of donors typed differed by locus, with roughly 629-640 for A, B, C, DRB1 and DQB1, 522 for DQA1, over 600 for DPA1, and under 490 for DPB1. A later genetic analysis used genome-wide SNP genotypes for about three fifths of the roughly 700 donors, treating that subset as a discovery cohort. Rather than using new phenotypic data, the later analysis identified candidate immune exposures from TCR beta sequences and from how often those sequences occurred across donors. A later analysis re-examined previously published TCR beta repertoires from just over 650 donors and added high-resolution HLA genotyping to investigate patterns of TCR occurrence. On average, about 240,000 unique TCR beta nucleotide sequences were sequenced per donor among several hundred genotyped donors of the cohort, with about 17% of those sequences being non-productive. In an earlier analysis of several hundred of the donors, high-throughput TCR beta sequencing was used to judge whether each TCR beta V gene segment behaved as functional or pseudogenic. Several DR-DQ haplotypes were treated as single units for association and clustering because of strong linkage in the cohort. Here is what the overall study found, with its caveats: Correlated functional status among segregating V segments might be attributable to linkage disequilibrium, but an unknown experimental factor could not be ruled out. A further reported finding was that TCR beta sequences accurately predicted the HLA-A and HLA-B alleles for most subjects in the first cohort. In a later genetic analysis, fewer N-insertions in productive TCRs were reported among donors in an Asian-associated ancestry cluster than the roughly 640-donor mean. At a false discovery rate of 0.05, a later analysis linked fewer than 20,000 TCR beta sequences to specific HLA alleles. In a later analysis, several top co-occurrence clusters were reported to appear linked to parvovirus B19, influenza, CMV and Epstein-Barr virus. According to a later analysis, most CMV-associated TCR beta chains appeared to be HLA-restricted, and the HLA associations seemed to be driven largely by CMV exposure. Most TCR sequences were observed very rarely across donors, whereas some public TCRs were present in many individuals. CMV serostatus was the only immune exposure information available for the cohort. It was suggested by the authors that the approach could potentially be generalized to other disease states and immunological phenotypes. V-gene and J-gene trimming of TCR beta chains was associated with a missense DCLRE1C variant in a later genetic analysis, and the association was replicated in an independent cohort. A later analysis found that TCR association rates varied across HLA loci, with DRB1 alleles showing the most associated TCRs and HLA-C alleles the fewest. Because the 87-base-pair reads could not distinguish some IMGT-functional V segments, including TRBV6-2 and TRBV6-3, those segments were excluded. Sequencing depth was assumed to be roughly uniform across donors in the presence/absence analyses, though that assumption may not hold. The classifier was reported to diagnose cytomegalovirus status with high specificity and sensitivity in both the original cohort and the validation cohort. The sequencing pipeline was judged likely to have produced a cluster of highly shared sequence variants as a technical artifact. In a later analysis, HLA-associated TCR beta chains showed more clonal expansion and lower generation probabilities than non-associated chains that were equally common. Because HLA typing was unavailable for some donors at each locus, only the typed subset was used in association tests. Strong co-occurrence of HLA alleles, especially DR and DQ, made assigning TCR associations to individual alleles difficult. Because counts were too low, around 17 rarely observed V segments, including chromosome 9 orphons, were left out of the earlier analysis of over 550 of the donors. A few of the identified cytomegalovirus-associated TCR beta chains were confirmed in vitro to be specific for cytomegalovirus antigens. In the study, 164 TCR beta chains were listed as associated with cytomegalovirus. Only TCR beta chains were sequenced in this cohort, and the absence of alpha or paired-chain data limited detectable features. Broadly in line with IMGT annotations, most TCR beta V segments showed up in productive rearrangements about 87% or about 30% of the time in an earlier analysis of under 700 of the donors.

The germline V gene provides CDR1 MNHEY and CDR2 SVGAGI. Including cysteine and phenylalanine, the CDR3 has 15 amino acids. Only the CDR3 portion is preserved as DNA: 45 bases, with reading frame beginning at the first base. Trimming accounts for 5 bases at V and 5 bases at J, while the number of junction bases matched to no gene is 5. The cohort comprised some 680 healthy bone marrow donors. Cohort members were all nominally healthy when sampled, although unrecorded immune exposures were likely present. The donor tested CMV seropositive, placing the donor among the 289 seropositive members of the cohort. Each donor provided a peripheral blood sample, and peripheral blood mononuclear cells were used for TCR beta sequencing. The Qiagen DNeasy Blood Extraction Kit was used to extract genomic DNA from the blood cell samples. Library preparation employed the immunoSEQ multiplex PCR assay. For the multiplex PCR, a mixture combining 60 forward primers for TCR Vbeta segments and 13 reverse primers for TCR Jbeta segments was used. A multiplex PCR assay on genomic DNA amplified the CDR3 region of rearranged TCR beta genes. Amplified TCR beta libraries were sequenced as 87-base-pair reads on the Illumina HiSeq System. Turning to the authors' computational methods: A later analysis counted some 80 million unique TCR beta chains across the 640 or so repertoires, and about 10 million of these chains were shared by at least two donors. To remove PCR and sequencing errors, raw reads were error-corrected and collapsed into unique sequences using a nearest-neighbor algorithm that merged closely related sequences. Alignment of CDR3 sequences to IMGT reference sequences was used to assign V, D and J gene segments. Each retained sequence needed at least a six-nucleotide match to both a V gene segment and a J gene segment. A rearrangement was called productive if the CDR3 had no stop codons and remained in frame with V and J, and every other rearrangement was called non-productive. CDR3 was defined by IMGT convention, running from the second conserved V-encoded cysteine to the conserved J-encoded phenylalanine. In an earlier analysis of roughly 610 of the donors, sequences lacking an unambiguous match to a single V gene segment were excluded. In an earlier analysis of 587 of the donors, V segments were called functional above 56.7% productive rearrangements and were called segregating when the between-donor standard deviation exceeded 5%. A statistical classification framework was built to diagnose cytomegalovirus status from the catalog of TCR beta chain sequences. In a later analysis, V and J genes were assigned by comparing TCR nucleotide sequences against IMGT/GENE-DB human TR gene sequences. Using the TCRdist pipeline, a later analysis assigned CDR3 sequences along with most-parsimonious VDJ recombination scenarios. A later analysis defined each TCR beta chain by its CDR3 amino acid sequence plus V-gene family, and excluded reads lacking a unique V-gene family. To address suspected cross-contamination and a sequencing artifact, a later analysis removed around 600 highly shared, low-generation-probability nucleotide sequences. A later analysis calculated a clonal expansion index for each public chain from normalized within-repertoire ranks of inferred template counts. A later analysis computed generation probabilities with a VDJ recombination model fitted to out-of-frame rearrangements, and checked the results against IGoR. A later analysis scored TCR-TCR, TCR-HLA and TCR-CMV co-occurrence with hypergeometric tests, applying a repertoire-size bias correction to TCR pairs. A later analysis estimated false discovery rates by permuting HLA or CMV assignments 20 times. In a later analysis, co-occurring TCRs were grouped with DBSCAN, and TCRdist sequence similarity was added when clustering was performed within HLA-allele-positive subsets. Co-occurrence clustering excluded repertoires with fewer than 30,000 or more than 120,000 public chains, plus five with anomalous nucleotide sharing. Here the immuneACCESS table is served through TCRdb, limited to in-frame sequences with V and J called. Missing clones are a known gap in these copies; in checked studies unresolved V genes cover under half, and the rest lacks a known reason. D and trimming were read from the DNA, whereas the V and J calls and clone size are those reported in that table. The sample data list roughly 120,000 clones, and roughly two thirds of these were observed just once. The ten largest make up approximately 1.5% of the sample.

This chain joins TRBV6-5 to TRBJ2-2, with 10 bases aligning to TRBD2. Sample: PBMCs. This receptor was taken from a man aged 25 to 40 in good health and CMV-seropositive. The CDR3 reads CASSRGLAITGELFF. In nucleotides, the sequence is TGTGCCAGCAGTCGGGGACTAGCGATAACCGGGGAGCTGTTTTTT.